The 29 T cell receptor beta chains below come from one sample, sequenced in a study of CD8 T cells in ankylosing spondylitis (dated by TCRdb to 2016 to 2017). To prepare the library, 5' RACE was applied. Instrument on record: Illumina HiSeq 2500. TCRdb reprocessed the public reads (quality trimming at Q25 with fastp, clone calling with MiXCR) and kept in-frame beta chains. Every distinct CDR3 protein forms one entry, paired with its most common genes and DNA. The table for this sample lists roughly 240,000 distinct CDR3 sequences; over 30% of them were counted only once. Approximately 4.4% of the sample is in the top ten clones. The sequenced sample consisted of blood, either unsorted or a sorted T cell fraction (not recorded which). The source of these receptors is a male donor with ankylosing spondylitis or in good health (not recorded which).

This clonotype was seen a few times. This chain uses TRBV6-1 with TRBJ2-1, with a weak D call TRBD2 (7 bases). Trimming removed 5 bases at V and 12 bases at J, with 20 bases between. Germline assignment: CDR1 MNHNS and CDR2 SASEGT. This CDR3 contains 14 residues. The CDR3 DNA sequence: TGTGCCAGCAGTCCCACGGGGGGCCCGATTGGGCAGTTCTTC. Translating gives CASSPTGGPIGQFF.

In this sample, this clonotype turned up a few times. V and J are TRBV29-1 and TRBJ1-2, with a tentative D call TRBD1 (5 bases). V lost 6 bases, J lost 5 bases, and 10 bases lay in between. CDR1 is SQVTM and CDR2 is ANQGSEA in the germline V gene. CDR3 length: 11 residues. The CDR3 sequence: CSVGTDYGYTF. CDR3 in DNA: TGCAGCGTAGGGACGGATTATGGCTACACCTTC.

Worth noting for this clonotype: The junction departs from germline at one end; a sequencing error may be responsible. The rearrangement uses TRBV20-1 and TRBJ2-5, with D possibly being TRBD1 or TRBD2 (6 bases each). Germline V gene data show CDR1 as DFQATT and CDR2 as SNEGSKA (reference sequence). This CDR3 region has 13 residues. CDR3 protein: CSARGGYQETQYF. The CDR3 DNA reads TGCAGTGCCAGAGGGGGGTACCAAGAGACCCAGTACTTC.

This clonotype was counted between two and nine times. V gene TRBV20-1 combines with J gene TRBJ1-1; D unresolved. Germline CDR1 is DFQATT and CDR2 is SNEGSKA (reference sequence). The CDR3 loop spans 11 amino acids. CDR3 nucleotides: TGCAGGCCATCTCTACCCACTGAAGCTTTCTTT. It translates to CRPSLPTEAFF.

This CDR3 is CASSPLFGGEKTQYF. The DNA for the CDR3 is TGTGCCAGCTCACCACTTTTCGGGGGGGAGAAGACCCAGTACTTC. V is TRBV18 and J is TRBJ2-5; 8 nucleotides line up with TRBD2. Germline CDR1 is KGHSH and CDR2 is LQKENI. This CDR3 is built from 15 residues. The ends lost 1 base at V and 6 bases at J; junction bases unmatched: 7.

The CDR3 DNA sequence: TGCGCCAGCAGCCGCTCCCTCGGGGGGGGAACCTACGAGCAGTACTTC. Translation gives CASSRSLGGGTYEQYF. This chain uses TRBV4-1 with TRBJ2-7, with 8 nucleotides matching TRBD2. Germline V gene data show CDR1 as MGHRA and CDR2 as YSYEKL. The CDR3 is 16 amino acids. The trim removed 4 bases at V and 2 bases at J, leaving 10 bases unmatched.

This clonotype was counted many times. The V gene is TRBV4-1, the J gene TRBJ2-1; 14 bases are shared with TRBD2. CDR3 length equals 16 residues. Germline CDR1 and CDR2: MGHRA and YSYEKL. Unmatched junction bases numbered 5, after V lost 3 bases and J lost 7 bases. CDR3 protein: CASSHETSGGANEQFF. DNA for the CDR3: TGCGCCAGCAGCCACGAGACTAGCGGGGGGGCTAATGAGCAGTTCTTC.

In this sample, this clonotype turned up a few times. The chain is built from TRBV20-1 and TRBJ2-2, with 11 bases fitting TRBD2. The ends lost 6 bases at V and 4 bases at J; junction bases unmatched: 10. Germline CDR1 DFQATT, CDR2 SNEGSKA (reference sequence). CDR3 length: 16 amino acids. CDR3: CSAGTSGSSSTGELFF. The CDR3 DNA reads as TGCAGTGCCGGGACTAGCGGATCGTCGAGCACCGGGGAGCTGTTTTTT.

This chain uses TRBV12-3 or TRBV12-4 with TRBJ1-1; a weak D match, TRBD1 (6 bases). The V gene lost 3 bases and the J gene lost 7 bases, with 15 bases spanning the gap. The CDR3 length is 14 residues. The CDR3 DNA sequence: TGTGCCAGCAGTTTGCGAAATGAGGGGGGTGAAGCTTTCTTT. Translating gives CASSLRNEGGEAFF.

The V gene is TRBV10-3, the J gene TRBJ2-7; D is ambiguous. The germline gives CDR1 ENHRY, CDR2 SYGVKD. The CDR3 sequence is 13 residues long. The V and J ends lost 4 bases and 1 base respectively, with 8 bases between them. The CDR3 DNA reads as TGTGCCATCAGTGGTGACGGATCCTACGAGCAGTACTTC. The encoded protein is CAISGDGSYEQYF.

This clonotype was detected only a few times. The chain is built from TRBV5-1 and TRBJ2-1; D call uncertain. This CDR3 is 14 amino acids long. Germline CDR1 and CDR2: SGHRS and YFSETQ. Between the trimmed V and J ends, which lost 0 bases and 2 bases, there was a span of 6 bases. This CDR3 is CASSLGAAYNEQFF. In DNA, the CDR3 is TGCGCCAGCAGCTTGGGGGCAGCCTACAATGAGCAGTTCTTC.

J is TRBJ2-1 and V is TRBV7-3, with 9 bases fitting TRBD2. V shed 2 bases and J 8 bases; nucleotides not matched to a gene: 7. CDR3 length: 15 amino acids. Germline V gene lookup returns CDR1 SGHTA and CDR2 FQGTGA. The CDR3 bases are TGTGCCAGCAGCTTATCGCGGGGGGGGTCGGATGAGCAGTTCTTC. Translating gives CASSLSRGGSDEQFF.

The sample holds a few counts of this clonotype. The rearrangement links TRBV12-3 or TRBV12-4 to TRBJ2-5; D possibly corresponds to TRBD2 (5 bases). Trimming removed 6 bases from V and 4 bases from J, with 9 bases in between. This CDR3 has 12 residues. Written as DNA, the CDR3 is TGTGCCAGCAGCGACTACAGAGAGACCCAGTACTTC. This translates into CASSDYRETQYF.

This CDR3 reads CASSLSLGQPQHF. CDR3 nucleotides: TGTGCCAGCAGTTTGTCCCTGGGTCAGCCCCAGCATTTT. The genes are TRBV28 and TRBJ1-5, with D unclear. From germline, CDR1 is MDHEN and CDR2 SYDVKM. The V and J ends lost 3 bases and 6 bases respectively, with 9 bases between them. The CDR3 spans 13 residues.

This clonotype was picked up a small number of times. The genes are TRBV6-1 and TRBJ2-1; TRBD1 aligns across 7 bases. Unmatched junction bases numbered 7, after V lost 6 bases and J lost 2 bases. Per the germline V gene, CDR1 is MNHNS and CDR2 is SASEGT. The CDR3 runs to 15 residues. This chain's CDR3 is CASSSIGTAYNEQFF. DNA of the CDR3: TGTGCCAGCAGCTCAATCGGGACAGCCTACAATGAGCAGTTCTTC.

CDR3 residues: CSARGQGKQPQHF. The CDR3 coding sequence is TGCAGTGCTAGAGGACAGGGAAAACAGCCCCAGCATTTT. The V call is TRBV20-1, the J call TRBJ1-5; 7 positions agree with TRBD1. This CDR3 contains 13 residues. The germline V gene encodes CDR1 DFQATT and CDR2 SNEGSKA (reference sequence). The trim removed 1 base at V and 7 bases at J, leaving 4 bases unmatched.

V usage is TRBV3-1 and J usage is TRBJ1-2; no definite D call. The CDR3 length is 14 residues. From germline, CDR1 is LGHDT and CDR2 YNNKEL (reference sequence). V was cut by 4 bases and J by 4 bases, with 13 bases left in between. DNA of the CDR3: TGTGCCAGCAGCCCGTCAGCGGCTTCCTATGGCTACACCTTC. Translated, it gives CASSPSAASYGYTF.

The chain couples TRBV2 to TRBJ2-5; D not certain. Per the germline V gene, CDR1 is SNHLY and CDR2 is FYNNEI. The length of the CDR3 is 12 residues. Trimming shortened V by 4 bases and J by 1 base, and 4 bases separated the two germline ends. This CDR3 is CASSGGQETQYF. The CDR3 region has the DNA TGTGCCAGCAGTGGGGGCCAAGAGACCCAGTACTTC.

The chain recombines TRBV12-3 or TRBV12-4 with TRBJ2-7; D is unclear. Trimming took 3 bases from V and 1 from J, leaving 16 bases between them. The CDR3 runs to 16 residues. The CDR3 DNA sequence: TGTGCCAGCAGTTTGGGTCCCCCGGGTGCATCCTACGAGCAGTACTTC. Its protein product is CASSLGPPGASYEQYF.

This chain uses TRBV6-2 or TRBV6-3 with TRBJ2-3; 9 nucleotides match TRBD2. The CDR3 extends over 17 amino acids. The V gene's germline CDR1 is MNHEY and CDR2 SVGEGT. The V and J ends lost 0 bases and 4 bases, in that order; junction bases with no gene match: 8. The CDR3 sequence: CASSYSIQRGAADTQYF. Written as DNA, the CDR3 is TGTGCCAGCAGTTACTCGATTCAGCGGGGGGCCGCAGATACGCAGTATTTT.

This clonotype was seen more than once but under ten times. This sequence joins TRBV5-6 and TRBJ1-1, with D possibly TRBD1 on 6 matching bases. Trimming shortened V by 3 bases and J by 8 bases, and 8 bases separated the two germline ends. The CDR3 sequence is 11 residues long. From germline, CDR1 is SGHDT and CDR2 YYEEEE. CDR3 region: CASSYGQEAFF. The CDR3 nucleotides are TGTGCCAGCAGCTACGGACAGGAAGCTTTCTTT. Full variable domain (missing parts from reference TRBV5-6 and TRBJ1-1): DAGVTQSPTHLIKTRGQQVTLRCSPKSGHDTVSWYQQALGQGPQFIFQYYEEEERQRGNFPDRFSGHQFPNYSSELNVNALLLGDSALYLCASSYGQEAFFGQGTRLTVV.

J is TRBJ2-3 and V is TRBV5-1, with 8 bases that match TRBD1. The trim removed 4 bases at V and 6 bases at J, leaving 7 bases unmatched. CDR1 is SGHRS, CDR2 YFSETQ, per germline. The CDR3 loop spans 14 amino acids. The CDR3 is CASSLEGDRDTQYF. The CDR3 DNA reads TGCGCCAGCAGCCTGGAGGGGGACAGGGATACGCAGTATTTT.

The chain recombines TRBV10-2 with TRBJ1-2; D is unclear. The ends were cut back, 3 bases at V and 3 bases at J, with 14 bases in the middle. The CDR3 length is 15 residues. Germline CDR1 is WSHSY and CDR2 is SAAADI. The CDR3 is CASSDWEGRDYGYTF. CDR3 bases: TGCGCCAGCAGTGACTGGGAGGGTCGAGACTATGGCTACACCTTC.

This clonotype came up once. The chain couples TRBV5-1 to TRBJ2-5; a weak D match, TRBD2 (5 bases). The germline V and J ends were trimmed by 4 bases and 4 bases, with 11 bases remaining between them. The CDR3 has 13 amino acids. The germline V gene has CDR1 SGHRS and CDR2 YFSETQ. As DNA, the CDR3 is TGCGCCAGCAGCCTCGGGATGACAGAGACCCAGTACTTC. It specifies CASSLGMTETQYF.

The chain employs TRBV20-1 and TRBJ1-1; unclear D gene. Germline assignment: CDR1 DFQATT and CDR2 SNEGSKA (reference sequence). This CDR3 is built from 10 residues. Trimming pared 0 bases from V and 11 bases from J, leaving 7 bases between. The CDR3 DNA reads as TGCAGTGCTAGAGATCTGGGGGCTTTCTTT. This gives the protein CSARDLGAFF.

This clonotype was counted a single time. The genes are TRBV7-2 and TRBJ2-1; TRBD2 matches at 8 bases. The CDR3 runs to 17 residues. V lost 5 bases, J lost 0 bases, and 9 bases stayed unmatched. Germline V gene lookup returns CDR1 SGHTA and CDR2 FQGNSA. CDR3 amino acids: CASSAGLALNSYNEQFF. In DNA form, the CDR3 reads TGTGCCAGCAGCGCTGGACTAGCCCTAAACTCCTACAATGAGCAGTTCTTC. Full variable domain (outside the CDR3, taken from reference TRBV7-2 and TRBJ2-1): GAGVSQSPSNKVTEKGKDVELRCDPISGHTALYWYRQSLGQGLEFLIYFQGNSAPDKSGLPSDRFSAERTGGSVSTLTIQRTQQEDSAVYLCASSAGLALNSYNEQFFGPGTRLTVL.

This clonotype occurred a few times. The rearrangement joins TRBV6-1 to TRBJ1-2; D ambiguous. V dropped 5 bases and J dropped 4 bases, with 11 bases sitting between them. In germline, CDR1 is MNHNS, CDR2 SASEGT. The CDR3 is 13 amino acids. The CDR3 DNA reads TGTGCCAGCAGTCCGGACGGATTCTATGGCTACACCTTC. It codes for CASSPDGFYGYTF.

This clonotype was recorded a few times. The chain has TRBV29-1 and TRBJ2-3, with D perhaps given as TRBD1 or TRBD2 (5 bases each). CDR3 length equals 12 residues. Germline values: CDR1 SQVTM, CDR2 ANQGSEA. Trimming removed 7 bases at V and 6 bases at J, with 14 bases between. The CDR3 DNA reads TGCAGCGCCGCGGGTGGGGCTGATACGCAGTATTTT. Its translation is CSAAGGADTQYF.

This clonotype was seen a few times. The genes are TRBV20-1 and TRBJ1-6, with 7 bases that match TRBD1. The V segment lost 2 bases and the J segment 3 bases; nucleotides outside the gene matches: 10. The CDR3 contains 17 residues. From germline, CDR1 is DFQATT and CDR2 SNEGSKA (reference sequence). The CDR3 protein is CSARLYLGQIYNSPLHF. CDR3 in DNA: TGCAGTGCTAGACTCTACCTGGGACAGATCTATAATTCACCCCTCCACTTT.